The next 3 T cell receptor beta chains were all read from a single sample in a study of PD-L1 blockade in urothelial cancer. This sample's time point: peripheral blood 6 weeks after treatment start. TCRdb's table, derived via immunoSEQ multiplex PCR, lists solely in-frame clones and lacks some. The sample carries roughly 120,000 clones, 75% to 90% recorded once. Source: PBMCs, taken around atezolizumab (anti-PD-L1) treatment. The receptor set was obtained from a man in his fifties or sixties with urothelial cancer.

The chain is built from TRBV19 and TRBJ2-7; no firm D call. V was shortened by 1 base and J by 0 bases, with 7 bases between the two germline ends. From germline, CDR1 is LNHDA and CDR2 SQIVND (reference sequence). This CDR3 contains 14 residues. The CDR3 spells CASSIALSSYEQYF. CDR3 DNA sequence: TGTGCCAGTAGTATAGCTCTCAGCTCCTACGAGCAGTACTTC.

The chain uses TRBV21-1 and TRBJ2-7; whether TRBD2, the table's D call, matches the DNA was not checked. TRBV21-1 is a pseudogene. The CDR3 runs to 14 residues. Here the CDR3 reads CASSKSGFSYEQYF. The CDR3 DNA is TGTGCCAGCAGCAAGTCGGGGTTCTCCTACGAGCAGTACTTC.

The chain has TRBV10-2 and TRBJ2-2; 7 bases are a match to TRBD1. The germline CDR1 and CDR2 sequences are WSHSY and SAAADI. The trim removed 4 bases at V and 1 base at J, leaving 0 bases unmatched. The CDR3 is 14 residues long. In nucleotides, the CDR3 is TGCGCCAGCAGTGGACAGGGGAACACCGGGGAGCTGTTTTTT. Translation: CASSGQGNTGELFF.